This T cell receptor (beta chain) is from a study of T cell responses to AZD1222 COVID-19 vaccine. The ends lost 8 bases at V and 7 bases at J; junction bases unmatched: 8. The germline V gene has CDR1 MDHEN and CDR2 SYDVKM. The CDR3 has 13 residues. This clone was observed a few times. TCRdb keeps only in-frame clones here, not all; method: immunoSEQ multiplex PCR. The table lists about 150,000 clones, 88% of them singletons. The sequenced sample was peripheral blood, obtained on day 0 of AZD1222 vaccination. The source of this sequence is an adult in good health. The gene calls are TRBV28 and TRBJ1-5; TRBD1 matches 7 bases. DNA for the CDR3: TGTGCCAGCCGAGAGGGGGCCGGCCAGCCCCAGCATTTT. Its protein is CASREGAGQPQHF.